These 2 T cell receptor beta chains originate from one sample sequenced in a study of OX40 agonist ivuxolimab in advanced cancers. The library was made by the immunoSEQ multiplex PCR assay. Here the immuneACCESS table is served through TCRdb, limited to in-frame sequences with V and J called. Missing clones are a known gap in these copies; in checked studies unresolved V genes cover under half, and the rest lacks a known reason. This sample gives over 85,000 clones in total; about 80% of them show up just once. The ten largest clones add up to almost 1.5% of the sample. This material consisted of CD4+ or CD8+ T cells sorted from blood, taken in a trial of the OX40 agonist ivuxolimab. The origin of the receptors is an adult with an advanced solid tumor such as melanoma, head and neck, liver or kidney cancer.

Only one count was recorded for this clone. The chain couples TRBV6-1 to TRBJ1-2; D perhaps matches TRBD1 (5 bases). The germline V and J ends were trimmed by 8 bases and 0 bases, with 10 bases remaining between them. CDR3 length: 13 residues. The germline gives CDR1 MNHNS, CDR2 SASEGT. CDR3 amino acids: CASQGLANYGYTF. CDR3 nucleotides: TGTGCCAGCCAGGGATTGGCTAACTATGGCTACACCTTC.

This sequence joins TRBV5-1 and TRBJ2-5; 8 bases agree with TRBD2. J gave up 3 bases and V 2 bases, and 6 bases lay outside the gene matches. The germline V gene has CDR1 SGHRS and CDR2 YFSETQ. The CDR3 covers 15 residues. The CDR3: CASSFSGKREETQYF. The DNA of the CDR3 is TGCGCCAGCAGCTTTAGCGGGAAAAGGGAAGAGACCCAGTACTTC.